Listed here are 13 T cell receptor beta chains from one sample, sequenced in a study of cytomegalovirus exposure and HLA in healthy donors (dated 2017 in TCRdb). Receptors were amplified or captured by the immunoSEQ multiplex PCR assay. Held by TCRdb, this immuneACCESS table contains in-frame sequences only and omits some clones. Under half of the omission traces to an unresolved V gene where checked; the cause of the rest is unknown. Within this sample are 45,000 to 60,000 clones, with 93% of them counted one time only. The ten largest clonotypes hold roughly 6% of the sample. Sequenced: PBMCs. The source of these receptors is a young woman in good health and CMV-seronegative.

The chain joins TRBV6-1 to TRBJ1-2, with 7 positions matching TRBD1. The CDR3 runs to 15 residues. CDR1 and CDR2 from the germline V gene are MNHNS and SASEGT. Unmatched junction bases numbered 8, after V lost 0 bases and J lost 7 bases. Here the CDR3 reads CASSEASRGSSGYTF. The CDR3, as DNA: TGTGCCAGCAGTGAAGCGAGCAGGGGGAGTAGTGGCTACACCTTC.

This rearrangement joins TRBV29-1 to TRBJ1-2; 7 bases align to TRBD1. Germline V gene data show CDR1 as SQVTM and CDR2 as ANQGSEA. The CDR3 is made up of 13 amino acids. V trimming: 6 bases; J trimming: 3 bases; junction bases outside the gene matches: 7. The CDR3 coding sequence is TGCAGCGTGGAACAGGGGAGGGACTATGGCTACACCTTC. Its protein product is CSVEQGRDYGYTF.

A single count supports this clone. As DNA, the CDR3 is TGTGCCAGCAGCTCCACGGGACAGGGTTGGTATGAGCAGTTCTTC. Its protein product is CASSSTGQGWYEQFF. The gene calls are TRBV11-3 and TRBJ2-1; TRBD1 agrees at 9 bases. Germline V gene lookup returns CDR1 SGHNT and CDR2 YENEEA. Trimming took 4 bases from V and 8 from J; bases not matched to a gene: 9. The CDR3 spans 15 residues.

The J gene is TRBJ1-2, the V gene TRBV18, with 7 positions matching TRBD1. V lost 3 bases to trimming and J lost 6 bases; unmatched junction nucleotides: 4. In germline, CDR1 is KGHSH, CDR2 LQKENI. The CDR3 contains 13 residues. CDR3: CASSPTRGDGYTF. In nucleotides, the CDR3 is TGTGCCAGCTCACCCACCAGGGGGGATGGCTACACCTTC. Drawing the rest from reference TRBV18 and TRBJ1-2, the complete variable domain is NAGVMQNPRHLVRRRGQEARLRCSPMKGHSHVYWYRQLPEEGLKFMVYLQKENIIDESGMPKERFSAEFPKEGPSILRIQQVVRGDSAAYFCASSPTRGDGYTFGSGTRLTVV.

J is TRBJ1-6 and V is TRBV5-6; D uncertain. The CDR3 has 14 residues. V lost 1 base, J lost 10 bases, and 12 bases lay in between. Germline values: CDR1 SGHDT, CDR2 YYEEEE. The CDR3 DNA reads as TGTGCCAGCAGCTTGAGACTACCGGGGTCACCCCTCCACTTT. As protein: CASSLRLPGSPLHF.

The J gene is TRBJ1-1, the V gene TRBV5-1; tentative D call: TRBD1 (6 bases). This CDR3 comprises 17 residues. Germline V gene sequence: CDR1 SGHRS, CDR2 YFSETQ. The V and J ends lost 0 bases and 5 bases respectively, with 20 bases between them. The CDR3: CASSLEIGGGPWTEAFF. The CDR3 DNA is TGCGCCAGCAGCTTGGAGATCGGCGGGGGGCCATGGACTGAAGCTTTCTTT.

The V gene is TRBV27, the J gene TRBJ2-1; no definite D call. The germline V gene has CDR1 MNHEY and CDR2 SMNVEV (reference sequence). V lost 6 bases to trimming and J lost 8 bases, with 11 bases between them. The CDR3 loop spans 12 amino acids. DNA of the CDR3: TGTGCCAGCAGCTATGGGCAGGATGAGCAGTTCTTC. Encoded protein: CASSYGQDEQFF.

The genes are TRBV2 and TRBJ2-5; D is perhaps TRBD1 (5 bases). The germline V and J ends were trimmed by 6 bases and 5 bases, with 16 bases remaining between them. The V gene's germline CDR1 is SNHLY and CDR2 FYNNEI. This CDR3 has 14 residues. The CDR3 bases are TGTGCCAGCAGCGACCTAGGGGTGACGGAGACCCAGTACTTC. Translation: CASSDLGVTETQYF.

V and J are TRBV29-1 and TRBJ2-3; 11 bases match TRBD2. The CDR3 contains 15 residues. Germline V gene data show CDR1 as SQVTM and CDR2 as ANQGSEA. J was trimmed by 5 bases and V by 4 bases; bases with no gene match: 8. The CDR3 DNA reads TGCAGCGTTGGCCTAGCGGGAGGTGGTAGAGATACGCAGTATTTT. Translation gives CSVGLAGGGRDTQYF.

The chain uses TRBV5-6 and TRBJ2-6; unclear D gene. Germline-derived CDR1 and CDR2 are SGHDT and YYEEEE. Trimming took off 0 bases at V and 2 bases at J, with 6 bases between the two ends. The length of the CDR3 is 15 residues. The CDR3 DNA is TGTGCCAGCAGCTTGGTTACAGCTGGGGCCAACGTCCTGACTTTC. It translates to CASSLVTAGANVLTF.

The V call is TRBV18, the J call TRBJ2-1; maybe TRBD2 (7 bases). The CDR3 spans 16 residues. Between the trimmed V and J ends, which lost 3 bases and 7 bases, there was a span of 19 bases. Germline lookup yields CDR1 KGHSH and CDR2 LQKENI. DNA for the CDR3: TGTGCCAGCTCACCTTCAATAGGGGGGGGGCCGAATGAGCAGTTCTTC. Translating gives CASSPSIGGGPNEQFF.

This rearrangement joins TRBV4-3 to TRBJ2-3, with 8 positions matching TRBD2. The germline V gene encodes CDR1 LGHNA and CDR2 YSLEER. V was clipped by 0 bases and J by 1 base; unmatched bases: 15. There are 20 residues in the CDR3. The DNA for the CDR3 is TGCGCCAGCAGCCAAGAATCGAGCGGGAGAGTGGGGGCCGGCACAGATACGCAGTATTTT. This codes for CASSQESSGRVGAGTDTQYF.

This CDR3 reads CASRGGGVGNEQFF. DNA of the CDR3: TGTGCCAGCAGGGGCGGGGGCGTGGGTAATGAGCAGTTCTTC. The chain links TRBV14 to TRBJ2-1, with D perhaps TRBD2 (7 bases). The length of the CDR3 is 14 residues. CDR1 is SGHDN and CDR2 is FVKESK in the germline V gene. V was shortened by 6 bases and J by 7 bases, with 16 bases between the two germline ends.